This entry lists 27 T cell receptor beta chains sequenced from one sample in a study of T-cell reconstitution after alpha-beta-depleted transplantation in children. The TCRbeta library was prepared with unique molecular identifiers. Each CDR3 protein is one row after TCRdb ran MiXCR on the PCR reads. Of 610,000 or so distinct CDR3 sequences in the sample, roughly a quarter are singletons; the top ten hold about a third. The source material was PBMCs, sampled before TCRalphabeta/CD19-depleted stem cell transplant. Receptors were obtained from a boy less than two years old with Wiskott-Aldrich syndrome, due to receive a stem cell transplant.

This clonotype was observed at least ten times. The chain joins TRBV5-1 to TRBJ2-7; D might be TRBD1 or TRBD2, each matching 5 bases. Germline V CDR1 and CDR2: SGHRS, YFSETQ. The CDR3 totals 14 residues. V lost 0 bases to trimming and J lost 4 bases, with 11 bases between them. The CDR3, as DNA: TGCGCCAGCAGCTTGGCCGGGACCGGATACGAGCAGTACTTC. Encoded protein: CASSLAGTGYEQYF.

This clonotype has only a few counts. The chain employs TRBV7-2 and TRBJ1-5; perhaps TRBD1 as D (6 bases). The V and J ends lost 4 bases and 13 bases respectively, with 14 bases between them. The germline CDR1 and CDR2 sequences are SGHTA and FQGNSA. There are 12 residues in the CDR3. The CDR3 reads CASSSRDTLQHF. As DNA, the CDR3 is TGTGCCAGCAGCTCCCGGGACACCTTACAGCATTTT.

The chain links TRBV12-3 or TRBV12-4 to TRBJ2-3; D is unclear. The V and J ends lost 6 bases and 0 bases respectively, with 13 bases between them. CDR3 length equals 15 residues. The CDR3 coding sequence is TGTGCCAGCAGCGGAAGACTGGAAAGCACAGATACGCAGTATTTT. Translated: CASSGRLESTDTQYF.

The V gene is TRBV16, the J gene TRBJ2-3, with a tentative D call TRBD2 (5 bases). CDR1 and CDR2 (germline): KGHSY, FQNENV. The CDR3 extends over 16 amino acids. V was clipped by 0 bases and J by 5 bases, with 15 bases between them. The CDR3 coding sequence is TGTGCCAGCAGCCAATCTGGCTGGCCACGGGGAGATACGCAGTATTTT. Translating gives CASSQSGWPRGDTQYF.

This clonotype was seen a handful of times. The chain links TRBV4-2 to TRBJ2-7; no clear D gene. Germline V gene sequence: CDR1 LGHNA, CDR2 YNFKEQ. This CDR3 spans 13 amino acids. Trimming cost V 1 base and J 3 bases, with 7 bases left between them. DNA of the CDR3: TGTGCCAGCAGCCAAGCGAGTGGCTACGAGCAGTACTTC. As protein: CASSQASGYEQYF.

This clonotype has only a few counts. The chain recombines TRBV4-1 with TRBJ1-1; D remains unclear. With 1 base removed from V and 0 bases from J, the gap between germline ends came to 12 bases. The CDR3 has 16 amino acids. Germline V lookup: CDR1 MGHRA, CDR2 YSYEKL. For the CDR3, the DNA is TGCGCCAGCAGCCAAGCCTCTTATCCTCTGAACACTGAAGCTTTCTTT. It codes for CASSQASYPLNTEAFF.

This clonotype turned up a few times. J is TRBJ1-1 and V is TRBV7-9; TRBD1 agrees at 8 bases. The CDR3 has 16 amino acids. Germline V gene data show CDR1 as SEHNR and CDR2 as FQNEAQ (reference sequence). Trimming at V came to 7 bases and at J to 1 base, leaving 11 bases not matched to a gene. CDR3 residues: CASNPNLGTGNTEAFF. In DNA form, the CDR3 reads TGTGCCAGCAATCCTAATTTGGGGACAGGGAACACTGAAGCTTTCTTT.

The rearrangement uses TRBV19 and TRBJ2-2; D is unresolved. The V end was cut by 3 bases, the J end by 7 bases, with 12 bases between. The V gene's germline CDR1 is LNHDA and CDR2 SQIVND (reference sequence). CDR3 length equals 14 residues. For the CDR3, the DNA is TGTGCCAGTAGTATCCCTTACCGGGTCGGGGAGCTGTTTTTT. Translated, it gives CASSIPYRVGELFF.

The chain employs TRBV10-3 and TRBJ2-7, with D possibly being TRBD2 (6 bases). Germline assignment: CDR1 ENHRY and CDR2 SYGVKD. The CDR3 is 13 amino acids. Trimming took 3 bases from V and 7 from J, leaving 13 bases between them. CDR3 sequence reads: CAISDRNAGEQYF. Written as DNA, the CDR3 is TGTGCCATCAGTGACCGGAACGCGGGGGAGCAGTACTTC.

This clonotype was counted a few times. The rearrangement joins TRBV3-1 to TRBJ1-1; 11 nucleotides align to TRBD1. Trimming removed 1 base from V and 8 bases from J; junction bases left unmatched: 0. The CDR3 spans 13 residues. The germline gives CDR1 LGHDT, CDR2 YNNKEL (reference sequence). CDR3 sequence: CASSQGTGGEAFF. The DNA of the CDR3 is TGTGCCAGCAGCCAAGGGACAGGGGGCGAAGCTTTCTTT.

On this clonotype: Sequence at one end of the junction differs from germline and may be a read error. DNA of the CDR3: TGCGCATACAGGGGTTTTCGCGCTTTCTTT. Translated: CAYRGFRAFF. The J gene is TRBJ1-1, the V gene TRBV30; TRBD1 matches 7 bases. This CDR3 is 10 amino acids long. Germline CDR1 is GTSNPN and CDR2 is SVGIG (reference sequence).

This clonotype was seen only a few times. The rearrangement joins TRBV25-1 to TRBJ1-3; unclear D gene. The CDR3 totals 11 residues. Trimming shortened V by 4 bases and J by 4 bases, and 2 bases separated the two germline ends. Germline V gene sequence: CDR1 MGHDK, CDR2 SYGVNS. In DNA, the CDR3 is TGTGCCAGCAGTGGCGGAAACACCATATATTTT. Translation: CASSGGNTIYF.

In this sample, this clonotype turned up a few times. This sequence joins TRBV5-1 and TRBJ2-7; D not certain. The CDR3 has 14 amino acids. Trimming took off 2 bases at V and 6 bases at J, with 15 bases between the two ends. Germline-derived CDR1 and CDR2 are SGHRS and YFSETQ. CDR3: CASSFGILPREQYF. The CDR3 region has the DNA TGCGCCAGCAGCTTCGGCATACTCCCGCGCGAGCAGTACTTC.

V usage is TRBV5-1 and J usage is TRBJ2-1, with a tentative D call TRBD1 (5 bases). The germline gives CDR1 SGHRS, CDR2 YFSETQ. The CDR3 runs 16 residues. V gave up 4 bases and J gave up 1 base, with 15 bases separating them. The CDR3 here is CASSLSGGASYNEQFF. Here the CDR3 DNA reads TGCGCCAGCAGCCTCTCGGGTGGGGCATCCTACAATGAGCAGTTCTTC.

The table lists this clonotype with a few counts. V gene TRBV29-1 combines with J gene TRBJ2-5; D is undetermined. Trimming stripped 1 base from V and 5 bases from J, with 17 bases between. The CDR3 runs to 15 residues. Germline V gene sequence: CDR1 SQVTM, CDR2 ANQGSEA. The CDR3 DNA sequence: TGCAGCGTTGAAGGGTGGTCCAACGACGGGGAGACCCAGTACTTC. It is translated as CSVEGWSNDGETQYF.

The gene calls are TRBV25-1 and TRBJ2-3; D call uncertain. V was shortened by 3 bases and J by 9 bases, with 7 bases between the two germline ends. The CDR3 has 11 residues. Germline CDR1 and CDR2: MGHDK and SYGVNS. As DNA, the CDR3 is TGTGCCAGCAGTGACCTCGGGACGCAGTATTTT. Protein sequence: CASSDLGTQYF.

This clonotype has a handful of counts. The V call is TRBV5-1, the J call TRBJ2-3, with D possibly being TRBD1 (5 bases). This CDR3 contains 15 residues. From germline, CDR1 is SGHRS and CDR2 YFSETQ. Deletions cut 4 bases from V and 2 bases from J, with 14 bases between. The CDR3 region has the DNA TGCGCCAGCAGCCTCTCGCCAGGGAACACAGATACGCAGTATTTT. Protein: CASSLSPGNTDTQYF.

This clonotype turned up a few times. This chain uses TRBV9 with TRBJ2-1, with 10 positions matching TRBD2. This CDR3 has 17 residues. Germline trimming cut 4 bases from V and 0 bases from J; bases unmatched to any gene: 7. Germline CDR1 is SGDLS and CDR2 is YYNGEE. In nucleotides, the CDR3 is TGTGCCAGCAGCCTCCACTCTAGCGGGAGCTCCTACAATGAGCAGTTCTTC. This codes for CASSLHSSGSSYNEQFF. Complete variable domain (other parts from reference TRBV9 and TRBJ2-1): DSGVTQTPKHLITATGQRVTLRCSPRSGDLSVYWYQQSLDQGLQFLIQYYNGEERAKGNILERFSAQQFPDLHSELNLSSLELGDSALYFCASSLHSSGSSYNEQFFGPGTRLTVL.

This clonotype was picked up a small number of times. The genes are TRBV28 and TRBJ2-7; D may be TRBD1 or TRBD2 (5 bases each). In germline, CDR1 is MDHEN, CDR2 SYDVKM. Trimming cost V 4 bases and J 0 bases, with 13 bases left between them. The CDR3 has 15 amino acids. The CDR3 protein is CASSSAGTDSYEQYF. The DNA for the CDR3 is TGTGCCAGCAGTTCAGCCGGGACGGACTCCTACGAGCAGTACTTC.

This chain connects TRBV7-2 to TRBJ2-3, with a tentative D call TRBD2 (5 bases). With 3 bases removed from V and 9 bases from J, the gap between germline ends came to 13 bases. The CDR3 spans 13 residues. In germline, CDR1 is SGHTA, CDR2 FQGNSA. The CDR3 loop reads CASSLPSLRTQYF. CDR3 nucleotides: TGTGCCAGCAGCTTGCCTAGCCTTCGGACGCAGTATTTT.

This clonotype has only a few counts. This sequence joins TRBV6-1 and TRBJ2-1; 7 nucleotides align to TRBD2. Losses at the gene ends were 1 base for V and 9 bases for J; bases not matched to a gene: 9. CDR1 MNHNS and CDR2 SASEGT come from the germline V gene. This CDR3 spans 15 amino acids. The DNA of the CDR3 is TGTGCCAGCAGTGAAGTATTGGTGCTAGCGGTTGAGCAGTTCTTC. This translates into CASSEVLVLAVEQFF.

The chain links TRBV5-1 to TRBJ1-1, with TRBD1 identical over 7 bases. The CDR3 spans 16 residues. V trimming: 4 bases; J trimming: 3 bases; junction bases outside the gene matches: 12. In germline, CDR1 is SGHRS, CDR2 YFSETQ. The CDR3 reads CASSEKPGQTYTEAFF. DNA for the CDR3: TGCGCCAGCAGCGAAAAGCCGGGACAGACTTACACTGAAGCTTTCTTT. Full variable domain (rest looked up from reference TRBV5-1 and TRBJ1-1): KAGVTQTPRYLIKTRGQQVTLSCSPISGHRSVSWYQQTPGQGLQFLFEYFSETQRNKGNFPGRFSGRQFSNSRSEMNVSTLELGDSALYLCASSEKPGQTYTEAFFGQGTRLTVV.

Ten or more counts support this clonotype. The V call is TRBV24-1, the J call TRBJ2-2; 8 nucleotides agree with TRBD1. CDR1 and CDR2 from the germline V gene are KGHDR and SFDVKD. The CDR3 contains 15 residues. V trimming: 4 bases; J trimming: 3 bases; junction bases outside the gene matches: 3. The CDR3 DNA follows: TGTGCCACCAGTGACCCGGGACAGGACACCGGGGAGCTGTTTTTT. Residues: CATSDPGQDTGELFF.

The chain links TRBV5-5 to TRBJ1-5; a possible D gene is TRBD1 (5 bases). CDR3 length: 16 amino acids. CDR1 SGHKS and CDR2 YYEKEE come from the germline V gene (reference sequence). V lost 3 bases and J 7 bases, leaving 20 bases between the germline ends. CDR3 nucleotide sequence: TGTGCCAGCAGCTATACTTCCTTAGGCAGGGAGCAGCCCCAGCATTTT. It codes for CASSYTSLGREQPQHF. The whole variable domain, remainder taken from reference TRBV5-5 and TRBJ1-5, is DAGVTQSPTHLIKTRGQQVTLRCSPISGHKSVSWYQQVLGQGPQFIFQYYEKEERGRGNFPDRFSARQFPNYSSELNVNALLLGDSALYLCASSYTSLGREQPQHFGDGTRLSIL.

This clonotype was seen more than once but under ten times. The chain combines TRBV7-3 with TRBJ2-7; D might be TRBD2 (5 bases). The CDR3 runs 16 residues. Trimming left V 1 base short and J 6 bases short, with 19 bases between. Germline V gives CDR1 SGHTA, CDR2 FQGTGA. CDR3 bases: TGTGCCAGCAGCTTAATTGGTCCGGGAAAGTTAGGCGAGCAGTACTTC. Translation: CASSLIGPGKLGEQYF.

The J gene is TRBJ2-3, the V gene TRBV12-3 or TRBV12-4; 9 nucleotides align to TRBD2. The CDR3 sequence is 19 residues long. V lost 0 bases and J lost 3; bases outside the gene matches: 13. The DNA for the CDR3 is TGTGCCAGCAGTTTAGCTCGGGGACTAGCAGAGGGTACGACAGATACGCAGTATTTT. Its translation: CASSLARGLAEGTTDTQYF.

Here the CDR3 DNA reads TGTGCCAGCAGTCTCCTCAGGGGAACCATGACCGGGGAGCTGTTTTTT. This translates into CASSLLRGTMTGELFF. V and J are TRBV7-9 and TRBJ2-2, with D perhaps matching TRBD1 (6 bases). Trimming removed 6 bases at V and 5 bases at J, with 19 bases between. Germline lookup yields CDR1 SEHNR and CDR2 FQNEAQ (reference sequence). The CDR3 has 16 amino acids.